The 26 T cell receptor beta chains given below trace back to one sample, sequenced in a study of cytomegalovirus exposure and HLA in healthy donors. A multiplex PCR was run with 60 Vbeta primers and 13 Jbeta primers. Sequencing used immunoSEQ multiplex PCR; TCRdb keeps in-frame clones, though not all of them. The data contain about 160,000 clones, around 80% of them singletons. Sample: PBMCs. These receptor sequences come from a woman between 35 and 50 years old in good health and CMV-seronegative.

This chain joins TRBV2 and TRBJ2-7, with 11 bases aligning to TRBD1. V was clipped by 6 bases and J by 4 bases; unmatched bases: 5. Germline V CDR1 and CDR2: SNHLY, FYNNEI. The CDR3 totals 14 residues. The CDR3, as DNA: TGTGCCAGCAGCTCCGGGACAGGGGGGTACGAGCAGTACTTC. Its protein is CASSSGTGGYEQYF.

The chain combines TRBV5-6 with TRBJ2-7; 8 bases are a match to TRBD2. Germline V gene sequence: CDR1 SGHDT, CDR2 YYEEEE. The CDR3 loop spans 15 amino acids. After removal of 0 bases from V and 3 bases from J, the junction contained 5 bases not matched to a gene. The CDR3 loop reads CASSLAGGPHYEQYF. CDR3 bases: TGTGCCAGCAGCTTGGCGGGAGGGCCCCACTACGAGCAGTACTTC.

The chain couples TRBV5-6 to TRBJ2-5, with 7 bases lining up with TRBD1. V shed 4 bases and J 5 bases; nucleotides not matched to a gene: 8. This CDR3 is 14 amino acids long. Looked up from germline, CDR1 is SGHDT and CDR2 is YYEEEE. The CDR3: CASSLQGVGETQYF. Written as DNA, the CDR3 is TGTGCCAGCAGCCTTCAGGGGGTAGGGGAGACCCAGTACTTC.

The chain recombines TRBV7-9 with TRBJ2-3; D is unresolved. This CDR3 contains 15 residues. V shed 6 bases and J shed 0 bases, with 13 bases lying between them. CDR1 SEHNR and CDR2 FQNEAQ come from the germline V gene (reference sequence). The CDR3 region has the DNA TGTGCCAGCAGGAATGACATTTCTAGCACAGATACGCAGTATTTT. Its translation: CASRNDISSTDTQYF.

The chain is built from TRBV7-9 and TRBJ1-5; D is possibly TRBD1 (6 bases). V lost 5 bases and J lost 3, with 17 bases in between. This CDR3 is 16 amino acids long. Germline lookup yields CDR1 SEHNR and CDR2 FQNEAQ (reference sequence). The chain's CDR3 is CASSPTPTGSNQPQHF. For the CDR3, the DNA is TGTGCCAGCAGCCCGACCCCGACAGGTTCCAATCAGCCCCAGCATTTT. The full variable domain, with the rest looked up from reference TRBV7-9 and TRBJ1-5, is DTGVSQNPRHKITKRGQNVTFRCDPISEHNRLYWYRQTLGQGPEFLTYFQNEAQLEKSRLLSDRFSAERPKGSFSTLEIQRTEQGDSAMYLCASSPTPTGSNQPQHFGDGTRLSIL.

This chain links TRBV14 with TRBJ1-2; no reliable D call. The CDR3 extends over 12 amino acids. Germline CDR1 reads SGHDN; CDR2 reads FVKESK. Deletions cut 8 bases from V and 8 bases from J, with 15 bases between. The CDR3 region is CASRPPLGGYTF. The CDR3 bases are TGTGCCAGCCGCCCTCCACTAGGGGGCTACACCTTC.

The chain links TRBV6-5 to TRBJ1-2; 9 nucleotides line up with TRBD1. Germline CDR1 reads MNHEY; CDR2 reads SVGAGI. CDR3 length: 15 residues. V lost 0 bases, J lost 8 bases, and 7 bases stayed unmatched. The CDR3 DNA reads TGTGCCAGCAGTTACTCTACCGGGACAGGGTCCGGCTACACCTTC. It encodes CASSYSTGTGSGYTF.

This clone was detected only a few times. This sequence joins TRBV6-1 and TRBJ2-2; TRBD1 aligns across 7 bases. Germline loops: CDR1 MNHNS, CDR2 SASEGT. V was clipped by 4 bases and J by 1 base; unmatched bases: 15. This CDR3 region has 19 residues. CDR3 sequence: CASSGWTLEQGKNTGELFF. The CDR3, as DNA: TGTGCCAGCAGTGGATGGACTTTGGAACAGGGGAAGAACACCGGGGAGCTGTTTTTT.

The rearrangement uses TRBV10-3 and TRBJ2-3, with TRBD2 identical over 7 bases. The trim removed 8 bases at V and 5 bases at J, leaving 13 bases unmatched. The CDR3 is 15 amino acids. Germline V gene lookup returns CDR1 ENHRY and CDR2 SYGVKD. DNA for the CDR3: TGTGCCATCGGCCGAGACGGAGGCGGGGGAGATACGCAGTATTTT. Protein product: CAIGRDGGGGDTQYF.

CDR3 region: CASSYGQLKATPLGDTEAFF. CDR3 in DNA: TGCGCCAGCAGCTATGGACAGCTCAAAGCAACACCGTTGGGGGACACTGAAGCTTTCTTT. The chain employs TRBV5-1 and TRBJ1-1, with a tentative D call TRBD1 (6 bases). The CDR3 is made up of 20 amino acids. Germline-derived CDR1 and CDR2 are SGHRS and YFSETQ. With 3 bases removed from V and 3 bases from J, the gap between germline ends came to 30 bases.

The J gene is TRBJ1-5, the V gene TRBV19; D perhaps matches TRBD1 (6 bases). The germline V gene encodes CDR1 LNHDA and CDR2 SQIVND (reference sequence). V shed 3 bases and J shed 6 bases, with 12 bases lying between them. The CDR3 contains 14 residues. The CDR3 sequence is CASSMVGGGQPQHF. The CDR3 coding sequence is TGTGCCAGTAGTATGGTAGGGGGTGGTCAGCCCCAGCATTTT.

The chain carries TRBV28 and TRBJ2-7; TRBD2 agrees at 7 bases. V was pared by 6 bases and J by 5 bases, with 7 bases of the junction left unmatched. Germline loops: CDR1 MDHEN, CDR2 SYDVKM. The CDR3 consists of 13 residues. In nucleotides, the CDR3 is TGTGCCAGCAGCTCGGGAGGAGGGGACGAGCAGTACTTC. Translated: CASSSGGGDEQYF. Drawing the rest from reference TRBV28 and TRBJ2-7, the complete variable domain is DVKVTQSSRYLVKRTGEKVFLECVQDMDHENMFWYRQDPGLGLRLIYFSYDVKMKEKGDIPEGYSVSREKKERFSLILESASTNQTSMYLCASSSGGGDEQYFGPGTRLTVT.

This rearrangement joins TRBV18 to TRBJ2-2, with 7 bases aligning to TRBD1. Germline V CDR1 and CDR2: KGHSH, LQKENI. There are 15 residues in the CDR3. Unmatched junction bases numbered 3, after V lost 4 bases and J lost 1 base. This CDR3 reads CASSQGQLNTGELFF. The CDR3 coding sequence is TGTGCCAGCTCACAGGGACAGCTGAACACCGGGGAGCTGTTTTTT.

The DNA of the CDR3 is TGTGCCAGCAGCTCCGGCTCGTACTATGAGAACACTGAAGCTTTCTTT. Its protein product is CASSSGSYYENTEAFF. The chain recombines TRBV7-2 with TRBJ1-1; D gene unclear. This CDR3 has 16 residues. Trimming removed 4 bases at V and 1 base at J, with 16 bases between. The germline V gene has CDR1 SGHTA and CDR2 FQGNSA.

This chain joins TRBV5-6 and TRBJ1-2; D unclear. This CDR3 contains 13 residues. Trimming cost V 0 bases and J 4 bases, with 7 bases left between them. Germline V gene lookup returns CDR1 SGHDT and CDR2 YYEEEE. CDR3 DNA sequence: TGTGCCAGCAGCTTGGTAGTTTCCTATGGCTACACCTTC. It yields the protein CASSLVVSYGYTF.

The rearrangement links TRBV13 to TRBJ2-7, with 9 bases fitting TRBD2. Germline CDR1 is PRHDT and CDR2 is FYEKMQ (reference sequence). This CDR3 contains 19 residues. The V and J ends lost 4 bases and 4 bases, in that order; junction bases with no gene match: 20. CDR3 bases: TGTGCCAGCAGCTCGACCGGAACAGATTTTAGCGGGAGCTCGTACGAGCAGTACTTC. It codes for CASSSTGTDFSGSSYEQYF.

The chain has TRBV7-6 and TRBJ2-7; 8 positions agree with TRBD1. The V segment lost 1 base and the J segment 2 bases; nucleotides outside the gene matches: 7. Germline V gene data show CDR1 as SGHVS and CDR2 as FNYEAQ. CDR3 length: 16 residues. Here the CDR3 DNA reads TGTGCCAGCAGCTTAGGCTTTGGGACAGGAACCTACGAGCAGTACTTC. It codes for CASSLGFGTGTYEQYF.

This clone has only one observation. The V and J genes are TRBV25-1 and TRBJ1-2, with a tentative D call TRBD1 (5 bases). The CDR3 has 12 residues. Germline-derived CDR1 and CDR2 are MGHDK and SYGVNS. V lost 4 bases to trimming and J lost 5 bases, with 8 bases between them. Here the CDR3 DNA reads TGTGCCAGCAGTGTAGGGGAATATGGCTACACCTTC. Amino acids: CASSVGEYGYTF.

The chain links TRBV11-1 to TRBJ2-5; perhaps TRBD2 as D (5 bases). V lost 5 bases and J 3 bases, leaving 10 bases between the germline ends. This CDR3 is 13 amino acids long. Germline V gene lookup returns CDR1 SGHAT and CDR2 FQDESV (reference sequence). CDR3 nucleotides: TGTGCCAGCAGCCGCTCGAGGGAAGAGACCCAGTACTTC. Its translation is CASSRSREETQYF.

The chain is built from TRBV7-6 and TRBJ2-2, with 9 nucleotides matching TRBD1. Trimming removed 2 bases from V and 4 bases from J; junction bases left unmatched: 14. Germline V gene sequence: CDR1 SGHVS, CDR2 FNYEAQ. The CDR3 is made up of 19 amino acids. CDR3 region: CASSLNLRDRVRGTGELFF. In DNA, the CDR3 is TGTGCCAGCAGCTTAAATCTTCGGGACAGGGTTCGTGGCACCGGGGAGCTGTTTTTT.

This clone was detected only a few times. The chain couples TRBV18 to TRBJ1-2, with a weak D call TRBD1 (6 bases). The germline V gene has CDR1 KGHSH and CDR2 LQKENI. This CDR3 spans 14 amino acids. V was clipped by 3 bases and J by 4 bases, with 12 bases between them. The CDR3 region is CASSPRQDIYGYTF. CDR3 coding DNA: TGTGCCAGCTCACCGAGACAGGACATCTATGGCTACACCTTC.

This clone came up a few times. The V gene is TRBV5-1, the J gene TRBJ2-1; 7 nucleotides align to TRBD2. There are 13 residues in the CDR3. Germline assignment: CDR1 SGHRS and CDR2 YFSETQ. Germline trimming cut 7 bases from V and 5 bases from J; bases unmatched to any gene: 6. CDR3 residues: CASAAGEDNEQFF. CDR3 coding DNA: TGCGCCAGCGCGGCGGGAGAGGACAATGAGCAGTTCTTC.

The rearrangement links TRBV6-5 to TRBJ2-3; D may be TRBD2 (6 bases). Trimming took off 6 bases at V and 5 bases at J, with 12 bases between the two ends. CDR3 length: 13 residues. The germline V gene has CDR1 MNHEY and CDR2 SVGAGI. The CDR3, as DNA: TGTGCCAGCAGGGAGGGCCGTAAAGATACGCAGTATTTT. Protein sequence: CASREGRKDTQYF.

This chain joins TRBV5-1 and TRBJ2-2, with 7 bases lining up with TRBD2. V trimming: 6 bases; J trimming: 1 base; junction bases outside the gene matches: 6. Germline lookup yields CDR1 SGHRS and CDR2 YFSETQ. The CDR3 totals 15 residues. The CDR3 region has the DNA TGCGCCAGCACGCTAGCGGAGAAGAACACCGGGGAGCTGTTTTTT. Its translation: CASTLAEKNTGELFF.

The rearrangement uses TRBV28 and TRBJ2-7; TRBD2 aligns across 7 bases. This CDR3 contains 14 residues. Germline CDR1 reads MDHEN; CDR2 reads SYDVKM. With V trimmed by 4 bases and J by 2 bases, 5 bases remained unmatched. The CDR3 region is CASSSPAGTYEQYF. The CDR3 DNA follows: TGTGCCAGCAGTTCTCCAGCGGGAACCTACGAGCAGTACTTC.

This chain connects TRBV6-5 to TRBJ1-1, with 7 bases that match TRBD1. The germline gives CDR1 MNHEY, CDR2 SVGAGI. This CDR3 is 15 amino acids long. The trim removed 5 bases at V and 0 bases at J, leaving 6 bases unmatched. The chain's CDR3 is CASSLTGALNTEAFF. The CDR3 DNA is TGTGCCAGCAGTCTCACAGGGGCCTTGAACACTGAAGCTTTCTTT.